The 21 T cell receptor beta chains presented below share a single source sample, sequenced in a study of blood T cell repertoires in COVID-19. Only in-frame clones appear in the TCRdb table, and some are missing; sequencing was by immunoSEQ multiplex PCR. In the table there are around 90,000 clones, 80% to 90% of which are singletons. The sequencing input was peripheral blood. These receptors were obtained from a man aged 50-60 years with COVID-19, enrolled during active disease.

The chain has TRBV2 and TRBJ2-1; the match to TRBD2 covers 14 bases. CDR3 length equals 19 residues. The ends lost 0 bases at V and 8 bases at J; junction bases unmatched: 12. Per germline, CDR1 SNHLY and CDR2 FYNNEI. CDR3 in amino acids: CASSEARLAGGPYGYEQFF. The DNA for the CDR3 is TGTGCCAGCAGTGAAGCCCGACTAGCGGGGGGGCCTTACGGGTATGAGCAGTTCTTC.

This rearrangement joins TRBV19 to TRBJ1-4; no clear D gene. Germline CDR1 and CDR2: LNHDA and SQIVND (reference sequence). The CDR3 length is 14 residues. Trimming took off 9 bases at V and 7 bases at J, with 18 bases between the two ends. The CDR3 spells CASRRFGDIEKLFF. The CDR3 DNA sequence: TGTGCCAGCCGGCGGTTCGGGGATATTGAAAAACTGTTTTTT.

The V and J genes are TRBV6-5 and TRBJ1-5; 8 bases agree with TRBD1. Trimming took 5 bases from V and 5 from J; bases not matched to a gene: 8. This CDR3 has 15 amino acids. In germline, CDR1 is MNHEY, CDR2 SVGAGI. CDR3 loop: CASSQQGVRDQPQHF. CDR3 DNA sequence: TGTGCCAGCAGTCAACAGGGGGTTCGGGATCAGCCCCAGCATTTT.

This chain joins TRBV12-3 or TRBV12-4 and TRBJ2-5, with no clear D. The CDR3 runs 12 residues. V lost 1 base and J lost 4, with 4 bases in between. The chain's CDR3 is CASSLVVETQYF. CDR3 DNA: TGTGCCAGCAGTTTAGTCGTAGAGACCCAGTACTTC.

This sequence joins TRBV5-6 and TRBJ1-5, with unresolved D. Germline assignment: CDR1 SGHDT and CDR2 YYEEEE. V lost 2 bases and J 1 base, leaving 10 bases between the germline ends. CDR3 length: 15 residues. This CDR3 is CASSFGGLSNQPQHF. DNA of the CDR3: TGTGCCAGCAGCTTCGGAGGGCTAAGCAATCAGCCCCAGCATTTT.

CDR3 sequence (DNA): TGCGCCAGCAGTCAGGGACAGGGTGTATACTATGGCTACACCTTC. Encoded protein: CASSQGQGVYYGYTF. This chain joins TRBV5-1 and TRBJ1-2, with 9 bases fitting TRBD1. Per germline, CDR1 SGHRS and CDR2 YFSETQ. V lost 5 bases, J lost 3 bases, and 8 bases stayed unmatched. CDR3 length: 15 residues.

The rearrangement links TRBV10-3 to TRBJ2-1; 9 bases agree with TRBD2. The J segment lost 6 bases and the V segment lost 0 bases, leaving 3 bases of the junction unmatched. Germline V lookup: CDR1 ENHRY, CDR2 SYGVKD. The CDR3 is made up of 15 amino acids. The CDR3 spells CAISESSRGGNEQFF. The DNA for the CDR3 is TGTGCCATCAGTGAGTCCTCGCGGGGGGGCAATGAGCAGTTCTTC.

The chain carries TRBV7-9 and TRBJ2-2; D is perhaps TRBD1 (5 bases). Trimming removed 2 bases from V and 7 bases from J, with 11 bases in between. The CDR3 has 14 amino acids. The germline CDR1 and CDR2 sequences are SEHNR and FQNEAQ (reference sequence). The CDR3: CASSLSGLGGELFF. The CDR3 nucleotides are TGTGCCAGCAGCTTATCAGGGCTGGGCGGGGAGCTGTTTTTT.

The rearrangement links TRBV6-4 to TRBJ1-5; a possible D gene is TRBD1 (5 bases). Trimming pared 2 bases from V and 2 bases from J, leaving 10 bases between. This CDR3 has 15 amino acids. CDR1 and CDR2 (germline): MRHNA, SNTAGT. The DNA for the CDR3 is TGTGCCAGCAGTGACCCCCAGGGTGGCAATCAGCCCCAGCATTTT. Its protein product is CASSDPQGGNQPQHF.

The chain links TRBV5-4 to TRBJ1-2, with unresolved D. The CDR3 is made up of 14 amino acids. Germline V gene data show CDR1 as SGHNT and CDR2 as YYREEE (reference sequence). V gave up 4 bases and J gave up 6 bases, with 16 bases separating them. As DNA, the CDR3 is TGTGCCAGCAGCAACTGGGGAGCCAGAAATGGCTACACCTTC. It is translated as CASSNWGARNGYTF.

V and J are TRBV11-1 and TRBJ2-5; possible D gene TRBD2, 7 bases. The V end lost 6 bases, the J end lost 1 base, and 15 bases lay between the germline ends. The germline V gene encodes CDR1 SGHAT and CDR2 FQDESV (reference sequence). The CDR3 sequence is 15 residues long. DNA of the CDR3: TGTGCCAGCAGAGGACGGGGGGCCCGCCAAGAGACCCAGTACTTC. Encoded protein: CASRGRGARQETQYF.

The chain has TRBV7-3 and TRBJ1-6, with D uncertain. The length of the CDR3 is 13 residues. Germline CDR1 and CDR2: SGHTA and FQGTGA. V lost 2 bases and J lost 4, with 3 bases in between. DNA of the CDR3: TGTGCCAGCAGCTTATCTTATAATTCACCCCTCCACTTT. Its protein product is CASSLSYNSPLHF.

V is TRBV7-8 and J is TRBJ2-7; possibly TRBD1 for D (5 bases). Trimming shortened V by 5 bases and J by 5 bases, and 16 bases separated the two germline ends. The CDR3 has 14 residues. Germline-derived CDR1 and CDR2 are SGHVS and FQNEAQ. CDR3 nucleotide sequence: TGTGCCAGCAGCCTGTGGCAGGGATATGACGAGCAGTACTTC. Encoded protein: CASSLWQGYDEQYF.

The chain carries TRBV19 and TRBJ1-1, with D hard to call. V gave up 7 bases and J gave up 0 bases, with 15 bases separating them. Germline V gene data show CDR1 as LNHDA and CDR2 as SQIVND (reference sequence). The CDR3 covers 15 residues. CDR3 coding DNA: TGTGCCAGTACCATCAGCGGTTTCATGAACACTGAAGCTTTCTTT. Amino acid sequence: CASTISGFMNTEAFF.

This rearrangement joins TRBV9 to TRBJ2-1; the match to TRBD1 covers 8 bases. V was pared by 0 bases and J by 4 bases, with 6 bases of the junction left unmatched. Germline lookup yields CDR1 SGDLS and CDR2 YYNGEE. The length of the CDR3 is 16 residues. CDR3 in amino acids: CASSVEQGAGYNEQFF. The CDR3 region has the DNA TGTGCCAGCAGCGTAGAGCAGGGGGCGGGGTACAATGAGCAGTTCTTC.

The rearrangement uses TRBV28 and TRBJ2-7; D unresolved. CDR1 and CDR2 (germline): MDHEN, SYDVKM. CDR3 size: 13 residues. Between the trimmed V and J ends, which lost 2 bases and 2 bases, there was a span of 7 bases. The CDR3 protein is CASSLPGTYEQYF. CDR3 nucleotide sequence: TGTGCCAGCAGTTTACCAGGAACCTACGAGCAGTACTTC.

The rearrangement uses TRBV7-3 and TRBJ1-1; TRBD1 agrees at 7 bases. This CDR3 region has 14 residues. J gave up 3 bases and V 5 bases, and 6 bases lay outside the gene matches. Per germline, CDR1 SGHTA and CDR2 FQGTGA. The CDR3 spells CASSQTGTDTEAFF. DNA for the CDR3: TGTGCCAGCAGCCAGACAGGGACCGACACTGAAGCTTTCTTT.

V gene TRBV7-9 combines with J gene TRBJ1-3, with no clear D. Germline lookup yields CDR1 SEHNR and CDR2 FQNEAQ (reference sequence). CDR3 size: 13 residues. Between the trimmed V and J ends, which lost 8 bases and 0 bases, there was a span of 8 bases. CDR3 nucleotides: TGTGCCAGCGTCCCCAGCTCTGGAAACACCATATATTTT. It encodes CASVPSSGNTIYF.

The chain has TRBV19 and TRBJ2-7, with TRBD1 identical over 7 bases. The CDR3 length is 15 residues. Trimming cost V 6 bases and J 7 bases; bases outside gene matches: 15. Per germline, CDR1 LNHDA and CDR2 SQIVND (reference sequence). CDR3 coding DNA: TGTGCCAGTAGCCCCGCGAGCAGGGGGATTGGGGAGCAGTACTTC. Translation: CASSPASRGIGEQYF.

This clone has only a few counts. The chain uses TRBV2 and TRBJ1-5; 8 bases agree with TRBD1. In germline, CDR1 is SNHLY, CDR2 FYNNEI. The CDR3 extends over 14 amino acids. V was clipped by 6 bases and J by 3 bases; unmatched bases: 4. CDR3 sequence (DNA): TGTGCCAGCAGAGAGGGACAGGCCAATCAGCCCCAGCATTTT. Amino acids: CASREGQANQPQHF.

This clone was seen a few times. The chain links TRBV15 to TRBJ1-3; 9 nucleotides match TRBD1. The germline CDR1 and CDR2 sequences are LNHNV and YYDKDF (reference sequence). J lost 2 bases, V lost 6 bases, and 5 bases had no gene match. This CDR3 contains 15 residues. The CDR3 DNA reads as TGTGCCACCAGTTTGGACAGGGGACCTGGAAACACCATATATTTT. Protein sequence: CATSLDRGPGNTIYF.